A single sample is the source of the 29 T cell receptor beta chains below, sequenced in a study of neoadjuvant nivolumab and ipilimumab in lung cancer. Produced via immunoSEQ multiplex PCR; TCRdb's table is partial and in-frame only. Counted here are some 18,000 clones, about 87% occurring once; the ten biggest clones make up roughly 2.1%. The sample consisted of peripheral blood, taken before neoadjuvant nivolumab, alone or with ipilimumab. All receptors derive from an adult with non-small cell lung cancer.

The rearrangement joins TRBV6-6 to TRBJ2-1, with D possibly TRBD2 on 6 matching bases. Trimming left V 10 bases short and J 4 bases short, with 14 bases between. The CDR3 sequence is 13 residues long. Germline V gene sequence: CDR1 MNHNY, CDR2 SVGAGI (reference sequence). The CDR3 nucleotides read TGTGCCACCTCGTTTAGCGGATACAATGAGCAGTTCTTC. Translated: CATSFSGYNEQFF.

The chain recombines TRBV10-2 with TRBJ2-7; TRBD1 matches at 7 bases. Germline V gene data show CDR1 as WSHSY and CDR2 as SAAADI. This CDR3 is built from 12 residues. V trimming: 6 bases; J trimming: 2 bases; junction bases outside the gene matches: 1. CDR3 sequence: CASRDRAYEQYF. CDR3 in DNA: TGCGCCAGCAGAGACAGGGCCTACGAGCAGTACTTC.

In its sample, this clone was seen once. V and J are TRBV15 and TRBJ1-1; TRBD1 aligns across 9 bases. With V trimmed by 3 bases and J by 4 bases, 0 bases remained unmatched. CDR3 length: 13 amino acids. The germline gives CDR1 LNHNV, CDR2 YYDKDF (reference sequence). The CDR3 loop reads CATSRDRGTEAFF. In DNA form, the CDR3 reads TGTGCCACCAGCAGGGACAGGGGCACTGAAGCTTTCTTT.

This chain uses TRBV29-1 with TRBJ2-7; no clear D. V lost 7 bases to trimming and J lost 2 bases, with 9 bases between them. The CDR3 totals 11 residues. Per germline, CDR1 SQVTM and CDR2 ANQGSEA. CDR3: CSAGVTYEQYF. The CDR3 bases are TGCAGCGCGGGTGTGACCTACGAGCAGTACTTC.

The rearrangement uses TRBV29-1 and TRBJ1-4; 7 bases agree with TRBD1. This CDR3 has 14 amino acids. V shed 3 bases, J shed 7 bases, and the junction held 8 bases outside the gene matches. Germline CDR1 is SQVTM and CDR2 is ANQGSEA. CDR3 region: CSVDGGTDTEKLFF. CDR3 nucleotides: TGCAGCGTTGACGGAGGGACAGATACTGAAAAACTGTTTTTT. Full variable domain (outside the CDR3, taken from reference TRBV29-1 and TRBJ1-4): SAVISQKPSRDICQRGTSLTIQCQVDSQVTMMFWYRQQPGQSLTLIATANQGSEATYESGFVIDKFPISRPNLTFSTLTVSNMSPEDSSIYLCSVDGGTDTEKLFFGSGTQLSVL.

The chain recombines TRBV11-2 with TRBJ1-1; the D gene is possibly TRBD1 (6 bases). Trimming left V 1 base short and J 3 bases short, with 9 bases between. This CDR3 spans 14 amino acids. Germline-derived CDR1 and CDR2 are SGHAT and FQNNGV. The CDR3 sequence: CASSLVGGYTEAFF. The CDR3, as DNA: TGTGCCAGCAGCTTAGTGGGGGGCTACACTGAAGCTTTCTTT.

The chain has TRBV13 and TRBJ1-1; 9 bases align to TRBD1. The germline gives CDR1 PRHDT, CDR2 FYEKMQ (reference sequence). J gave up 4 bases and V 5 bases, and 8 bases lay outside the gene matches. This CDR3 has 15 amino acids. The CDR3 nucleotides read TGTGCCAGCAGCGAGGGACAGGGAATGAGCACTGAAGCTTTCTTT. Protein: CASSEGQGMSTEAFF.

This sequence joins TRBV10-2 and TRBJ2-3, with D possibly TRBD2 on 5 matching bases. V dropped 10 bases and J dropped 1 base, with 18 bases sitting between them. CDR3 length: 15 amino acids. Germline V gives CDR1 WSHSY, CDR2 SAAADI. The CDR3 loop is CATMERGLGTDTQYF. In DNA, the CDR3 is TGCGCCACCATGGAGCGAGGGCTTGGCACAGATACGCAGTATTTT.

The V and J genes are TRBV5-6 and TRBJ2-5; D not certain. This CDR3 has 12 residues. From germline, CDR1 is SGHDT and CDR2 YYEEEE. With 7 bases removed from V and 5 bases from J, the gap between germline ends came to 12 bases. The CDR3 is CASLRRMETQYF. The CDR3 DNA sequence: TGTGCCAGCCTCAGAAGGATGGAGACCCAGTACTTC.

The genes are TRBV11-2 and TRBJ2-2; 10 positions agree with TRBD1. This CDR3 spans 16 amino acids. Germline values: CDR1 SGHAT, CDR2 FQNNGV. V shed 4 bases, J shed 5 bases, and the junction held 7 bases outside the gene matches. This chain's CDR3 is CASSSPGQGYTGELFF. The CDR3, as DNA: TGTGCCAGCAGCTCCCCGGGACAGGGGTATACCGGGGAGCTGTTTTTT.

CDR3 loop: CASSDRTSGKYNEQFF. CDR3 nucleotides: TGTGCCAGCAGTGACCGAACTAGCGGGAAATACAATGAGCAGTTCTTC. The V call is TRBV6-4, the J call TRBJ2-1, with 10 bases identical to TRBD2. The CDR3 is made up of 16 amino acids. The ends lost 2 bases at V and 4 bases at J; junction bases unmatched: 5. Germline lookup yields CDR1 MRHNA and CDR2 SNTAGT.

The V call is TRBV5-6, the J call TRBJ2-5, with 7 bases that match TRBD1. CDR3 length equals 14 residues. V gave up 0 bases and J gave up 4 bases; unmatched junction bases: 3. Germline V gene data show CDR1 as SGHDT and CDR2 as YYEEEE. DNA for the CDR3: TGTGCCAGCAGCTTGGAACAGGGGCCAGAGACCCAGTACTTC. Translating gives CASSLEQGPETQYF.

The rearrangement joins TRBV28 to TRBJ1-5, with D possibly matching TRBD1 (6 bases). The ends were cut back, 8 bases at V and 5 bases at J, with 10 bases in the middle. Germline CDR1 reads MDHEN; CDR2 reads SYDVKM. CDR3 length: 12 amino acids. CDR3 sequence reads: CASGGPYQPQHF. The CDR3 DNA is TGTGCCAGCGGGGGGCCTTATCAGCCCCAGCATTTT.

The chain uses TRBV9 and TRBJ2-1; TRBD2 matches 8 bases. Germline V CDR1 and CDR2: SGDLS, YYNGEE. Trimming at V came to 4 bases and at J to 2 bases, leaving 8 bases not matched to a gene. The CDR3 is 16 amino acids. In DNA, the CDR3 is TGTGCCAGCAGCCCCCGGTTACTAGCGGCCTACAATGAGCAGTTCTTC. Residues: CASSPRLLAAYNEQFF.

The J gene is TRBJ2-7, the V gene TRBV6-5, with 7 bases lining up with TRBD2. In germline, CDR1 is MNHEY, CDR2 SVGAGI. J gave up 10 bases and V 6 bases, and 12 bases lay outside the gene matches. The CDR3 spans 13 residues. DNA of the CDR3: TGTGCCAGCAGCCCGGGGGGACGACAGTCACAGTACTTC. It codes for CASSPGGRQSQYF.

The chain employs TRBV6-5 and TRBJ1-2; a weak D match, TRBD1 (6 bases). The CDR3 consists of 14 residues. From germline, CDR1 is MNHEY and CDR2 SVGAGI. Trimming shortened V by 5 bases and J by 4 bases, and 14 bases separated the two germline ends. CDR3 DNA: TGTGCCAGCAGTCAGCCGGACAGAATCTATGGCTACACCTTC. Its translation: CASSQPDRIYGYTF.

In DNA form, the CDR3 reads TGTGCCAGCTCACCCCCAAGGGGACAGATGAACACTGAAGCTTTCTTT. This encodes CASSPPRGQMNTEAFF. J is TRBJ1-1 and V is TRBV18; TRBD1 aligns across 7 bases. CDR3 length: 16 amino acids. The V gene's germline CDR1 is KGHSH and CDR2 LQKENI. Unmatched junction bases numbered 7, after V lost 3 bases and J lost 0 bases.

The J gene is TRBJ2-3, the V gene TRBV5-1, with D possibly being TRBD1 or TRBD2 (5 bases each). V lost 5 bases, J lost 4 bases, and 26 bases lay in between. The CDR3 runs 18 residues. The germline CDR1 and CDR2 sequences are SGHRS and YFSETQ. CDR3 sequence (DNA): TGCGCCAGCAGTATTGGGGGATCGGGGATCCTAGCATCAGATACGCAGTATTTT. This codes for CASSIGGSGILASDTQYF.

The V and J genes are TRBV6-1 and TRBJ1-2, with 7 bases that match TRBD1. Germline CDR1 is MNHNS and CDR2 is SASEGT. CDR3 length: 13 residues. V trimming: 5 bases; J trimming: 8 bases; junction bases outside the gene matches: 8. In DNA, the CDR3 is TGTGCCAGCAGTCAGACAGGGACGCCGGGCTACACCTTC. Its translation: CASSQTGTPGYTF.

The V and J genes are TRBV11-1 and TRBJ2-1; 9 bases fit TRBD2. The CDR3 covers 15 residues. Trimming cost V 6 bases and J 6 bases; bases outside gene matches: 9. The V gene's germline CDR1 is SGHAT and CDR2 FQDESV (reference sequence). CDR3 nucleotide sequence: TGTGCCAGCAGTCCGACTAGCGGAGCCTCCAATGAGCAGTTCTTC. Its translation is CASSPTSGASNEQFF.

The rearrangement uses TRBV29-1 and TRBJ1-2; no reliable D call. This CDR3 is built from 13 residues. Germline CDR1 is SQVTM and CDR2 is ANQGSEA. V shed 0 bases and J shed 6 bases, with 11 bases lying between them. The CDR3 loop is CSVEDVYRDGYTF. CDR3 bases: TGCAGCGTTGAAGATGTTTATAGGGATGGCTACACCTTC.

The genes are TRBV7-6 and TRBJ1-1; 10 bases match TRBD1. The V gene's germline CDR1 is SGHVS and CDR2 FNYEAQ. The CDR3 covers 14 residues. With V trimmed by 5 bases and J by 4 bases, 4 bases remained unmatched. CDR3: CASSVDRGPTEAFF. The CDR3 DNA reads as TGTGCCAGCAGCGTAGACAGGGGGCCCACTGAAGCTTTCTTT.

This rearrangement joins TRBV7-9 to TRBJ2-1; 12 bases map to TRBD2. This CDR3 is built from 17 residues. Germline assignment: CDR1 SEHNR and CDR2 FQNEAQ (reference sequence). J was trimmed by 7 bases and V by 0 bases; bases with no gene match: 7. The CDR3 DNA sequence: TGTGCCAGCAGCTTAGCGCTAAGTACTAGCGGGAGGAATGAGCAGTTCTTC. Encoded protein: CASSLALSTSGRNEQFF.

The chain couples TRBV29-1 to TRBJ1-2; unclear D gene. Deletions cut 4 bases from V and 0 bases from J, with 12 bases between. CDR3 size: 14 residues. In germline, CDR1 is SQVTM, CDR2 ANQGSEA. The CDR3 DNA reads as TGCAGCGTTGTTCAGGTTGGGACTAACTATGGCTACACCTTC. It translates to CSVVQVGTNYGYTF.

The rearrangement joins TRBV10-2 to TRBJ2-7; D is unclear. CDR1 is WSHSY and CDR2 is SAAADI in the germline V gene. The ends were cut back, 9 bases at V and 3 bases at J, with 15 bases in the middle. This CDR3 spans 13 amino acids. CDR3 DNA sequence: TGCGCCAGTCGAGTCCTAAGCGACTACGAGCAGTACTTC. It is translated as CASRVLSDYEQYF.

The chain recombines TRBV5-1 with TRBJ2-7; D perhaps matches TRBD2 (6 bases). Germline assignment: CDR1 SGHRS and CDR2 YFSETQ. The V end was cut by 0 bases, the J end by 4 bases, with 14 bases between. The CDR3 runs 15 residues. CDR3 sequence (DNA): TGCGCCAGCAGCTTGGTTAGCGGCCCTGAATACGAGCAGTACTTC. Its protein is CASSLVSGPEYEQYF.

The chain recombines TRBV5-1 with TRBJ2-3; weak D call: TRBD2 (6 bases). Germline loops: CDR1 SGHRS, CDR2 YFSETQ. V was clipped by 0 bases and J by 4 bases, with 15 bases between them. This CDR3 has 16 residues. This CDR3 is CASSLGWEEAPDTQYF. The CDR3 bases are TGCGCCAGCAGCTTGGGGTGGGAGGAGGCCCCAGATACGCAGTATTTT.

V and J are TRBV7-3 and TRBJ2-1; possibly TRBD2 for D (5 bases). V shed 1 base and J shed 2 bases, with 9 bases lying between them. Germline CDR1 is SGHTA and CDR2 is FQGTGA. The CDR3 is made up of 15 amino acids. DNA for the CDR3: TGTGCCAGCAGCTTAATAGGTAGCGCCTACAATGAGCAGTTCTTC. This translates into CASSLIGSAYNEQFF.

This chain joins TRBV28 and TRBJ1-1; no clear D gene. CDR1 is MDHEN and CDR2 is SYDVKM in the germline V gene. V was shortened by 2 bases and J by 1 base, with 5 bases between the two germline ends. There are 13 residues in the CDR3. This chain's CDR3 is CASSLGENTEAFF. As DNA, the CDR3 is TGTGCCAGCAGTTTAGGGGAGAACACTGAAGCTTTCTTT. The whole variable domain, remainder taken from reference TRBV28 and TRBJ1-1, is DVKVTQSSRYLVKRTGEKVFLECVQDMDHENMFWYRQDPGLGLRLIYFSYDVKMKEKGDIPEGYSVSREKKERFSLILESASTNQTSMYLCASSLGENTEAFFGQGTRLTVV.